Presented here are 20 T cell receptor beta chains from one specimen sequenced in a study of T cell changes during pregnancy in multiple sclerosis (dated by TCRdb to the late 2010s). Receptors were amplified or captured by the immunoSEQ multiplex PCR assay. TCRdb provides this immuneACCESS table in a form limited to in-frame rearrangements. Some clones are lacking; in checked studies, under half of them reflect an unresolved V gene, and why the rest are absent is not known. Within this sample are just over 65,000 clones, with about 89% of them counted one time only. The ten largest account for approximately 0.84% of the sample. The source material was peripheral blood, sampled in the second trimester of pregnancy. The source is a female donor with multiple sclerosis, enrolled in a pregnancy study.

The V call is TRBV20-1, the J call TRBJ2-7; 8 nucleotides agree with TRBD2. V gave up 6 bases and J gave up 5 bases; unmatched junction bases: 3. The CDR3 is 11 residues long. Germline V CDR1 and CDR2: DFQATT, SNEGSKA (reference sequence). This chain's CDR3 is CSAGLGDEQYF. CDR3 bases: TGCAGTGCGGGACTAGGGGACGAGCAGTACTTC.

V is TRBV30 and J is TRBJ1-4; D is ambiguous. The CDR3 extends over 10 amino acids. The V and J ends lost 4 bases and 8 bases respectively, with 5 bases between them. The germline V gene encodes CDR1 GTSNPN and CDR2 SVGIG (reference sequence). The CDR3 bases are TGTGCCTGGATCCCGGAAAAACTGTTTTTT. It translates to CAWIPEKLFF.

The chain uses TRBV29-1 and TRBJ2-1; no definite D call. The ends were cut back, 0 bases at V and 5 bases at J, with 8 bases in the middle. This CDR3 is 13 amino acids long. The germline gives CDR1 SQVTM, CDR2 ANQGSEA. The CDR3 reads CSVEEFSDNEQFF. In nucleotides, the CDR3 is TGCAGCGTTGAAGAGTTCTCAGACAATGAGCAGTTCTTC.

This chain connects TRBV6-5 to TRBJ1-1; D uncertain. Germline assignment: CDR1 MNHEY and CDR2 SVGAGI. The CDR3 is made up of 15 amino acids. V was shortened by 0 bases and J by 2 bases, with 10 bases between the two germline ends. The CDR3 nucleotides read TGTGCCAGCAGTTACTCGGTTGAGGTCAACACTGAAGCTTTCTTT. Its translation is CASSYSVEVNTEAFF.

The CDR3 bases are TGTGCCAGCTCACCGTCTTATGGAGGGGCAGGCAATCAGCCCCAGCATTTT. It translates to CASSPSYGGAGNQPQHF. This rearrangement joins TRBV18 to TRBJ1-5, with D possibly matching TRBD1 (5 bases). V gave up 3 bases and J gave up 2 bases, with 17 bases separating them. The CDR3 runs 17 residues. Germline assignment: CDR1 KGHSH and CDR2 LQKENI.

The chain links TRBV15 to TRBJ2-7; TRBD1 might be the D (5 bases). CDR1 is LNHNV and CDR2 is YYDKDF in the germline V gene (reference sequence). CDR3 length: 14 residues. V lost 0 bases and J lost 4, with 10 bases in between. CDR3 sequence: CATSRDTPGYEQYF. CDR3 in DNA: TGTGCCACCAGCAGAGATACTCCAGGGTACGAGCAGTACTTC.

The table lists this clone with a count of one. The chain is built from TRBV4-3 and TRBJ2-2; 8 bases are a match to TRBD1. Per the germline V gene, CDR1 is LGHNA and CDR2 is YSLEER. The CDR3 extends over 16 amino acids. With V trimmed by 1 base and J by 2 bases, 3 bases remained unmatched. CDR3 amino acids: CASSQGDRTNTGELFF. Written as DNA, the CDR3 is TGCGCCAGCAGCCAAGGGGACAGGACTAACACCGGGGAGCTGTTTTTT.

V gene TRBV2 combines with J gene TRBJ1-2; possibly TRBD1 for D (5 bases). This CDR3 has 13 amino acids. V was trimmed by 11 bases and J by 3 bases, leaving 16 bases between them. CDR1 is SNHLY, CDR2 FYNNEI, per germline. The CDR3 loop reads CAGALGGDYGYTF. The DNA for the CDR3 is TGTGCCGGGGCGCTGGGGGGGGACTATGGCTACACCTTC.

This rearrangement joins TRBV29-1 to TRBJ1-5; a weak D match, TRBD1 (6 bases). The CDR3 loop spans 13 amino acids. Trimming stripped 4 bases from V and 2 bases from J, with 9 bases between. Germline CDR1 is SQVTM and CDR2 is ANQGSEA. The CDR3: CSVAGAGNQPQHF. In DNA form, the CDR3 reads TGCAGCGTTGCAGGGGCCGGCAATCAGCCCCAGCATTTT.

The chain joins TRBV18 to TRBJ2-5, with 7 bases identical to TRBD1. Germline assignment: CDR1 KGHSH and CDR2 LQKENI. This CDR3 has 14 residues. V lost 6 bases, J lost 5 bases, and 9 bases stayed unmatched. CDR3 sequence reads: CASSKNRGAETQYF. The CDR3 DNA is TGTGCCAGCTCTAAAAACAGGGGAGCCGAGACCCAGTACTTC.

The DNA of the CDR3 is TGTGCCAGCAGCCAAGAAGCGGGGGACAGCTACAATGAGCAGTTCTTC. This sequence encodes CASSQEAGDSYNEQFF. The V and J genes are TRBV14 and TRBJ2-1; perhaps TRBD2 as D (8 bases). Germline CDR1 reads SGHDN; CDR2 reads FVKESK. V was shortened by 0 bases and J by 3 bases, with 12 bases between the two germline ends. The CDR3 runs 16 residues.

This clone was detected once. This chain links TRBV7-9 with TRBJ1-4, with 10 nucleotides matching TRBD1. V trimming: 5 bases; J trimming: 5 bases; junction bases outside the gene matches: 2. The CDR3 is 14 residues long. Looked up from germline, CDR1 is SEHNR and CDR2 is FQNEAQ (reference sequence). CDR3 DNA: TGTGCCAGCAGCCCGGGACAGGGGAATGAAAAACTGTTTTTT. Amino acids: CASSPGQGNEKLFF. The variable domain in full, with the rest retrieved from reference TRBV7-9 and TRBJ1-4, is DTGVSQNPRHKITKRGQNVTFRCDPISEHNRLYWYRQTLGQGPEFLTYFQNEAQLEKSRLLSDRFSAERPKGSFSTLEIQRTEQGDSAMYLCASSPGQGNEKLFFGSGTQLSVL.

This chain joins TRBV7-9 and TRBJ2-3; 10 bases align to TRBD2. The CDR3 covers 18 residues. Trimming at V came to 2 bases and at J to 0 bases, leaving 8 bases not matched to a gene. Germline V gene sequence: CDR1 SEHNR, CDR2 FQNEAQ (reference sequence). CDR3 loop: CASSLRRGTSASTDTQYF. In DNA form, the CDR3 reads TGTGCCAGCAGCTTACGCCGCGGGACTAGCGCGAGCACAGATACGCAGTATTTT. The full variable domain, in which reference TRBV7-9 and TRBJ2-3 provide the parts outside the CDR3, is DTGVSQNPRHKITKRGQNVTFRCDPISEHNRLYWYRQTLGQGPEFLTYFQNEAQLEKSRLLSDRFSAERPKGSFSTLEIQRTEQGDSAMYLCASSLRRGTSASTDTQYFGPGTRLTVL.

This clone was picked up a small number of times. The chain combines TRBV7-3 with TRBJ2-1, with D maybe TRBD2 (7 bases). Deletions cut 4 bases from V and 8 bases from J, with 24 bases between. Per the germline V gene, CDR1 is SGHTA and CDR2 is FQGTGA. The CDR3 runs to 17 residues. CDR3: CASSSRGVQGMADEQFF. The CDR3 DNA is TGTGCCAGCAGCTCACGGGGGGTTCAGGGGATGGCGGATGAGCAGTTCTTC.

The chain is built from TRBV6-5 and TRBJ2-1; D might be TRBD2 (6 bases). The CDR3 has 14 amino acids. Trimming removed 8 bases at V and 6 bases at J, with 17 bases between. Germline-derived CDR1 and CDR2 are MNHEY and SVGAGI. For the CDR3, the DNA is TGTGCCAGCGGCCAGGAGGGCGTGGGCAATGAGCAGTTCTTC. Encoded protein: CASGQEGVGNEQFF.

This clone was recorded only once. The chain links TRBV6-5 to TRBJ2-1, with 8 bases aligning to TRBD2. The germline gives CDR1 MNHEY, CDR2 SVGAGI. The CDR3 runs to 13 residues. The CDR3 loop is CATISGGLNEQFF. DNA of the CDR3: TGTGCTACAATAAGCGGGGGACTCAATGAGCAGTTCTTC.

V usage is TRBV7-2 and J usage is TRBJ1-6; maybe TRBD1 (5 bases). Per germline, CDR1 SGHTA and CDR2 FQGNSA. The CDR3 sequence is 16 residues long. V was clipped by 5 bases and J by 5 bases, with 16 bases between them. The CDR3 DNA sequence: TGTGCCAGCAGCCTTTTGGGGCACATAAATAATTCACCCCTCCACTTT. It yields the protein CASSLLGHINNSPLHF.

The genes are TRBV7-8 and TRBJ2-7; D may be TRBD1 (6 bases). CDR1 SGHVS and CDR2 FQNEAQ come from the germline V gene. The CDR3 extends over 17 amino acids. Deletions cut 4 bases from V and 2 bases from J, with 21 bases between. In DNA, the CDR3 is TGTGCCAGCAGCTCAATGATGCCATTTGGACAGACCTACGAGCAGTACTTC. Its translation: CASSSMMPFGQTYEQYF.

The chain is built from TRBV9 and TRBJ1-3, with D possibly being TRBD1 (6 bases). There are 14 residues in the CDR3. V lost 4 bases and J 1 base, leaving 9 bases between the germline ends. Germline V gene sequence: CDR1 SGDLS, CDR2 YYNGEE. CDR3 DNA: TGTGCCAGCAGCTCACAGGGATCTGGAAACACCATATATTTT. Translating gives CASSSQGSGNTIYF.

The gene calls are TRBV14 and TRBJ1-4; D is undetermined. Germline loops: CDR1 SGHDN, CDR2 FVKESK. V lost 1 base and J lost 7, with 16 bases in between. The CDR3 runs to 16 residues. The CDR3 loop reads CASSQVLIMGPEKLFF. CDR3 nucleotide sequence: TGTGCCAGCAGCCAAGTTCTTATAATGGGCCCTGAAAAACTGTTTTTT.